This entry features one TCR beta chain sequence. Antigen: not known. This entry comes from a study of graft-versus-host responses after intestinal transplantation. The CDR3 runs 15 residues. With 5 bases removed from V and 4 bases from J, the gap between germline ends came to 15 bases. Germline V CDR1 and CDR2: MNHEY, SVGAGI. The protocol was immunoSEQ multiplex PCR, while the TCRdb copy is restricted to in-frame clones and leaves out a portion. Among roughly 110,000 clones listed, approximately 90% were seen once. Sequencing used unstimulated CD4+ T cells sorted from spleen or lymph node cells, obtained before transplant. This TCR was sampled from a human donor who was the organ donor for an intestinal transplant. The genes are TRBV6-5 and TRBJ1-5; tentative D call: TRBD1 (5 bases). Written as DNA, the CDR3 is TGTGCCAGCAGTGACTGGGGGAGGGGAAATCAGCCCCAGCATTTT. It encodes CASSDWGRGNQPQHF.